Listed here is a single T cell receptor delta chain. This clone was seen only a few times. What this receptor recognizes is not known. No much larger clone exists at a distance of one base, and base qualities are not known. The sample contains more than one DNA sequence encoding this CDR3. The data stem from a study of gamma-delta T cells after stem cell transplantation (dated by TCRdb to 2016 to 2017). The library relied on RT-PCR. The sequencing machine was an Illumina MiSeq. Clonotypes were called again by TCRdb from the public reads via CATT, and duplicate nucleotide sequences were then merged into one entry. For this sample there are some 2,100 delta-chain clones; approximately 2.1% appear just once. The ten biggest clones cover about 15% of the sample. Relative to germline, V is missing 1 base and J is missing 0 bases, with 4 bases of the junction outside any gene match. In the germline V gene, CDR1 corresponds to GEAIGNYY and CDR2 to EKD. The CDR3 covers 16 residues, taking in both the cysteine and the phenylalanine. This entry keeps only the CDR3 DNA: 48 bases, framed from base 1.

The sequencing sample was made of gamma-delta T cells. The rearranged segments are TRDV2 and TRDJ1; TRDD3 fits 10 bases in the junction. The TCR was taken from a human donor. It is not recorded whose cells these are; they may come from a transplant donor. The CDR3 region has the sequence CACDTLGDYDTDKLIF. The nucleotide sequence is TGTGCCTGTGACACACTGGGGGATTACGACACCGATAAACTCATCTTT.